The 32 T cell receptor beta chains reported below all come from one sample, sequenced in a study of T cell responses to AZD1222 COVID-19 vaccine. Sequenced by immunoSEQ multiplex PCR; TCRdb stores in-frame clones only, minus some. The data show roughly 140,000 clones, 91% seen once. The material was peripheral blood, obtained on day 0 of AZD1222 vaccination. The receptor source for this set is an adult in good health.

The chain couples TRBV3-1 (or the pseudogene TRBV3-2) to TRBJ2-7; 10 nucleotides line up with TRBD2. CDR3 length equals 17 residues. With 0 bases clipped from V and 2 bases from J, the junction kept 7 bases outside the gene matches. The germline V gene encodes CDR1 LGHDT and CDR2 YNNKEL (reference sequence). The CDR3: CASSQDRGTSVTYEQYF. In DNA, the CDR3 is TGTGCCAGCAGCCAAGATAGAGGGACTAGCGTTACCTACGAGCAGTACTTC.

The chain is built from TRBV6-2 or TRBV6-3 and TRBJ2-5; 15 bases map to TRBD2. The V gene end was trimmed by 5 bases and the J gene end by 2 bases; junction bases not matched to a gene: 9. This CDR3 comprises 18 residues. Germline V CDR1 and CDR2: MNHEY, SVGEGT. CDR3 bases: TGTGCCAGCAGTACTCGGACTAGCGGGAGGGGTCTACAAGAGACCCAGTACTTC. As protein: CASSTRTSGRGLQETQYF.

This clone has only one observation. The chain couples TRBV3-1 (or the pseudogene TRBV3-2) to TRBJ2-3; 12 bases are shared with TRBD2. The V gene end was trimmed by 1 base and the J gene end by 4 bases; junction bases not matched to a gene: 3. Looked up from germline, CDR1 is LGHDT and CDR2 is YNNKEL (reference sequence). This CDR3 has 16 amino acids. The CDR3: CASSQALAGGADTQYF. The CDR3 DNA reads TGTGCCAGCAGCCAAGCCCTAGCGGGAGGGGCAGATACGCAGTATTTT.

The V and J genes are TRBV6-1 and TRBJ1-1, with 8 positions matching TRBD1. The V segment lost 1 base and the J segment 5 bases; nucleotides outside the gene matches: 6. The CDR3 runs 15 residues. Per germline, CDR1 MNHNS and CDR2 SASEGT. CDR3 DNA: TGTGCCAGCAGTGAAGGACAGGGGTTCCGAACTGAAGCTTTCTTT. This translates into CASSEGQGFRTEAFF.

The genes are TRBV6-2 or TRBV6-3 and TRBJ2-1; D might be TRBD2 (6 bases). The CDR3 sequence is 14 residues long. In germline, CDR1 is MNHEY, CDR2 SVGEGT. The V end lost 2 bases, the J end lost 8 bases, and 13 bases lay between the germline ends. The CDR3 region is CASSYRGRSDEQFF. CDR3 bases: TGTGCCAGCAGTTACAGAGGGAGGTCGGATGAGCAGTTCTTC.

The chain links TRBV7-8 to TRBJ2-1; possibly TRBD2 for D (5 bases). The CDR3 totals 12 residues. V lost 5 bases and J 10 bases, leaving 12 bases between the germline ends. Per the germline V gene, CDR1 is SGHVS and CDR2 is FQNEAQ. The CDR3 DNA reads TGTGCCAGCAGCCTTTCCCCGGGAGAGCAGTTCTTC. It is translated as CASSLSPGEQFF.

The rearrangement links TRBV16 to TRBJ1-5; 9 nucleotides agree with TRBD1. The CDR3 is 13 residues long. The germline V gene encodes CDR1 KGHSY and CDR2 FQNENV. V was pared by 0 bases and J by 14 bases, with 5 bases of the junction left unmatched. The CDR3 spells CASSQSQDRGKHF. The CDR3 DNA reads TGTGCCAGCAGCCAATCTCAAGACAGGGGGAAGCATTTT.

The chain couples TRBV12-3 or TRBV12-4 to TRBJ1-1, with D unclear. The CDR3 extends over 13 amino acids. V lost 2 bases to trimming and J lost 3 bases, with 7 bases between them. CDR3 protein: CASSLYSDTEAFF. The CDR3 DNA reads as TGTGCCAGCAGTTTATATTCGGACACTGAAGCTTTCTTT.

The V gene is TRBV27, the J gene TRBJ1-6; D remains ambiguous. The V gene's germline CDR1 is MNHEY and CDR2 SMNVEV (reference sequence). The V end was cut by 5 bases, the J end by 15 bases, with 11 bases between. This CDR3 has 11 residues. Here the CDR3 DNA reads TGTGCCAGCAGTCAAGGGTATGGCCTCCACTTT. Residues: CASSQGYGLHF.

The V and J genes are TRBV7-9 and TRBJ2-7; 8 positions match TRBD2. Trimming at V came to 5 bases and at J to 5 bases, leaving 11 bases not matched to a gene. CDR1 is SEHNR and CDR2 is FQNEAQ in the germline V gene (reference sequence). The length of the CDR3 is 15 residues. Written as DNA, the CDR3 is TGTGCCAGCAGCGAGCGACTAGCGAGCGCCCACGAGCAGTACTTC. Protein sequence: CASSERLASAHEQYF.

The chain combines TRBV7-2 with TRBJ2-1; D not resolved. This CDR3 spans 11 amino acids. The germline CDR1 and CDR2 sequences are SGHTA and FQGNSA. Trimming removed 2 bases at V and 7 bases at J, with 3 bases between. CDR3 in amino acids: CASSLPNEQFF. CDR3 DNA sequence: TGTGCCAGCAGCTTACCGAATGAGCAGTTCTTC.

V usage is TRBV28 and J usage is TRBJ1-2; possibly TRBD1 for D (6 bases). V gave up 6 bases and J gave up 2 bases, with 13 bases separating them. Germline assignment: CDR1 MDHEN and CDR2 SYDVKM. This CDR3 has 14 residues. This CDR3 is CASSSTGFNYGYTF. In DNA, the CDR3 is TGTGCCAGCAGCTCTACAGGGTTCAACTATGGCTACACCTTC.

The chain is built from TRBV24-1 and TRBJ2-1; TRBD1 aligns across 9 bases. The CDR3 is 13 residues long. Germline V lookup: CDR1 KGHDR, CDR2 SFDVKD. J gave up 6 bases and V 7 bases, and 3 bases lay outside the gene matches. CDR3: CATRRDRVNEQFF. In nucleotides, the CDR3 is TGTGCCACCAGGAGGGACAGGGTCAATGAGCAGTTCTTC.

As concerns this clone: The sample holds other DNA sequences that translate to the same CDR3. This chain connects TRBV9 to TRBJ2-6; D unresolved. The CDR3 is 14 amino acids. V gave up 4 bases and J gave up 4 bases, with 9 bases separating them. Germline values: CDR1 SGDLS, CDR2 YYNGEE. CDR3 protein: CASSPAAGANVLTF. CDR3 bases: TGTGCCAGCAGCCCGGCGGCCGGGGCCAACGTCCTGACTTTC.

The V call is TRBV9, the J call TRBJ1-2; 9 bases line up with TRBD1. V gave up 0 bases and J gave up 6 bases; unmatched junction bases: 6. There are 15 residues in the CDR3. The germline gives CDR1 SGDLS, CDR2 YYNGEE. Here the CDR3 DNA reads TGTGCCAGCAGCGTAGTGGGGACAGGGATGAATGGCTACACCTTC. Translation gives CASSVVGTGMNGYTF. The full variable domain, its missing parts supplied by reference TRBV9 and TRBJ1-2, is DSGVTQTPKHLITATGQRVTLRCSPRSGDLSVYWYQQSLDQGLQFLIQYYNGEERAKGNILERFSAQQFPDLHSELNLSSLELGDSALYFCASSVVGTGMNGYTFGSGTRLTVV.

The chain carries TRBV27 and TRBJ2-1; 11 nucleotides line up with TRBD2. The trim removed 6 bases at V and 3 bases at J, leaving 13 bases unmatched. CDR3 size: 18 residues. Germline CDR1 reads MNHEY; CDR2 reads SMNVEV (reference sequence). CDR3 nucleotide sequence: TGTGCCAGCAGCCCTTACGTTAGCGGGAGGGCCGGCTACAATGAGCAGTTCTTC. Protein: CASSPYVSGRAGYNEQFF.

The gene calls are TRBV6-2 or TRBV6-3 and TRBJ1-3; 8 bases map to TRBD1. J was trimmed by 4 bases and V by 2 bases; bases with no gene match: 7. The CDR3 is 16 amino acids. CDR1 is MNHEY, CDR2 SVGEGT, per germline. The CDR3: CASSYADRAGGNTIYF. The DNA for the CDR3 is TGTGCCAGCAGTTACGCGGACAGGGCAGGAGGAAACACCATATATTTT.

CDR3 sequence reads: CASSEGGRTNEQYF. DNA for the CDR3: TGTGCCAGCAGTGAAGGCGGGAGGACCAACGAGCAGTACTTC. This chain uses TRBV2 with TRBJ2-7; 8 bases line up with TRBD2. CDR1 SNHLY and CDR2 FYNNEI come from the germline V gene. Losses at the gene ends were 1 base for V and 5 bases for J; bases not matched to a gene: 4. The CDR3 sequence is 14 residues long.

The chain recombines TRBV28 with TRBJ2-1; 14 bases line up with TRBD2. The length of the CDR3 is 15 residues. Trimming took 8 bases from V and 6 from J; bases not matched to a gene: 6. The V gene's germline CDR1 is MDHEN and CDR2 SYDVKM. CDR3: CASCVGTSGSNEQFF. Here the CDR3 DNA reads TGTGCCAGCTGTGTAGGGACTAGCGGGAGCAATGAGCAGTTCTTC.

The rearrangement joins TRBV9 to TRBJ1-2; a possible D gene is TRBD1 (6 bases). CDR1 is SGDLS and CDR2 is YYNGEE in the germline V gene. This CDR3 region has 15 residues. Trimming removed 4 bases at V and 7 bases at J, with 20 bases between. Here the CDR3 reads CASSRSGGDYSGYTF. CDR3 DNA sequence: TGTGCCAGCAGCCGATCTGGGGGCGACTATAGTGGCTACACCTTC. The full variable domain, with the rest looked up from reference TRBV9 and TRBJ1-2, is DSGVTQTPKHLITATGQRVTLRCSPRSGDLSVYWYQQSLDQGLQFLIQYYNGEERAKGNILERFSAQQFPDLHSELNLSSLELGDSALYFCASSRSGGDYSGYTFGSGTRLTVV.

This clone has only one observation. The J gene is TRBJ2-3, the V gene TRBV7-2; TRBD2 is a possible D gene (6 bases). CDR3 length: 13 amino acids. The germline V and J ends were trimmed by 3 bases and 4 bases, with 8 bases remaining between them. Germline loops: CDR1 SGHTA, CDR2 FQGNSA. Here the CDR3 reads CASSFRLADTQYF. The CDR3 nucleotides are TGTGCCAGCAGCTTCAGACTAGCAGATACGCAGTATTTT.

The chain links TRBV28 to TRBJ2-1; perhaps TRBD1 as D (5 bases). The germline V gene encodes CDR1 MDHEN and CDR2 SYDVKM. Trimming shortened V by 4 bases and J by 1 base, and 8 bases separated the two germline ends. This CDR3 has 14 residues. CDR3: CASSSTDSYNEQFF. The CDR3 nucleotides read TGTGCCAGCAGTTCGACAGATTCCTACAATGAGCAGTTCTTC.

This rearrangement joins TRBV19 to TRBJ1-5, with D maybe TRBD1 (6 bases). The CDR3 length is 16 residues. Deletions cut 5 bases from V and 6 bases from J, with 20 bases between. Germline V gene data show CDR1 as LNHDA and CDR2 as SQIVND (reference sequence). The CDR3 nucleotides are TGTGCCAGTAGTCCGTATACCAGGGGCAGGGGTCAGCCCCAGCATTTT. It codes for CASSPYTRGRGQPQHF.

The chain joins TRBV27 to TRBJ2-7; 9 nucleotides agree with TRBD2. CDR1 and CDR2 from the germline V gene are MNHEY and SMNVEV (reference sequence). The trim removed 2 bases at V and 5 bases at J, leaving 7 bases unmatched. This CDR3 contains 15 residues. This CDR3 is CASSLIAGGLHEQYF. Here the CDR3 DNA reads TGTGCCAGCAGTTTAATCGCGGGAGGGCTTCACGAGCAGTACTTC.

The chain couples TRBV28 to TRBJ1-2; D may be TRBD1 (5 bases). V lost 6 bases, J lost 0 bases, and 11 bases lay in between. Germline V gene sequence: CDR1 MDHEN, CDR2 SYDVKM. The CDR3 has 14 amino acids. The CDR3 DNA follows: TGTGCCAGCAGGGGTAGGGGAGCTAACTATGGCTACACCTTC. This sequence encodes CASRGRGANYGYTF.

The rearrangement uses TRBV24-1 and TRBJ2-1, with TRBD2 matching 8 bases. The CDR3 is made up of 19 amino acids. Germline CDR1 reads KGHDR; CDR2 reads SFDVKD. V shed 0 bases and J 4 bases; nucleotides not matched to a gene: 13. The CDR3 is CATSDLRVSGKGLYNEQFF. The CDR3 nucleotides are TGTGCCACCAGTGATTTGCGTGTTAGCGGGAAAGGTCTATACAATGAGCAGTTCTTC.

V gene TRBV27 combines with J gene TRBJ2-3; TRBD2 agrees at 10 bases. CDR1 and CDR2 from the germline V gene are MNHEY and SMNVEV (reference sequence). Germline trimming cut 6 bases from V and 6 bases from J; bases unmatched to any gene: 18. This CDR3 is built from 18 residues. As DNA, the CDR3 is TGTGCCAGCAGCCCCTTCGGGACTAGCGCCTTTACGCCGGATACGCAGTATTTT. This sequence encodes CASSPFGTSAFTPDTQYF.

CDR3 amino acids: CASSFGLAGGSTDTQYF. The CDR3 region has the DNA TGTGCCAGCAGTTTCGGACTAGCGGGAGGTTCGACAGATACGCAGTATTTT. The chain recombines TRBV28 with TRBJ2-3, with 14 nucleotides matching TRBD2. CDR3 length: 17 amino acids. With 3 bases clipped from V and 3 bases from J, the junction kept 5 bases outside the gene matches. Germline V gene sequence: CDR1 MDHEN, CDR2 SYDVKM.

The chain has TRBV5-6 and TRBJ1-4, with D uncertain. V shed 0 bases and J shed 0 bases, with 9 bases lying between them. Germline values: CDR1 SGHDT, CDR2 YYEEEE. This CDR3 comprises 16 residues. The CDR3 region is CASSLGLAATNEKLFF. As DNA, the CDR3 is TGTGCCAGCAGCTTGGGTTTGGCCGCAACTAATGAAAAACTGTTTTTT.

The V call is TRBV27, the J call TRBJ1-5; a weak D match, TRBD1 (5 bases). V gave up 6 bases and J gave up 4 bases, with 16 bases separating them. Germline V CDR1 and CDR2: MNHEY, SMNVEV (reference sequence). CDR3 size: 15 residues. Written as DNA, the CDR3 is TGTGCCAGCAGACCCGGGGTGGGGGAGAATCAGCCCCAGCATTTT. This encodes CASRPGVGENQPQHF.

The chain uses TRBV4-3 and TRBJ2-7; no clear D gene. V lost 0 bases to trimming and J lost 1 base, with 10 bases between them. This CDR3 has 15 residues. Germline assignment: CDR1 LGHNA and CDR2 YSLEER. This CDR3 is CASSQEQAESYEQYF. The DNA for the CDR3 is TGCGCCAGCAGCCAAGAGCAGGCAGAATCCTACGAGCAGTACTTC.

This rearrangement joins TRBV28 to TRBJ2-7, with 11 bases identical to TRBD1. There are 17 residues in the CDR3. Per the germline V gene, CDR1 is MDHEN and CDR2 is SYDVKM. Germline trimming cut 5 bases from V and 0 bases from J; bases unmatched to any gene: 9. CDR3 residues: CASSPGTGGQGSYEQYF. CDR3 DNA sequence: TGTGCCAGCAGTCCCGGGACAGGGGGACAAGGCTCCTACGAGCAGTACTTC.